This is a list of T cell receptor beta chains from one sample in a study of vaccination and CD4 T cells after COVID-19. The antigens for these receptors are not known. One entry per CDR3 protein results from TCRdb running MiXCR on the PCR reads. The sample records 15,000 or so distinct CDR3 sequences, roughly 60% being singletons. The sequenced sample was CD4+ T cells from blood, cultured in vitro. Every receptor here comes from a human donor who had recovered from COVID-19. The CDR3 runs from the conserved cysteine through the conserved F or W. The D gene is left open where the match is weak. Clone size is stated in some rows and not others, as once, few, many or a class when expanded.

abundance: NA
j_gene: TRBJ1-5
v_gene: TRBV20-1
d_gene: TRBD1
CDR3nt: TGCAGTGCTAGAGGTCGACTTCCCAGGGGGATCGGCAATCAGCCCCAGCATTTT
CDR3aa: CSARGRLPRGIGNQPQHF

abundance: NA
j_gene: TRBJ1-5
v_gene: TRBV18
d_gene: NA
CDR3nt: TGTGCCAGCTCACCTGCCGGGACGGGAAGCAATCAGCCCCAGCATTTT
CDR3aa: CASSPAGTGSNQPQHF

abundance: NA
j_gene: TRBJ1-5
v_gene: TRBV20-1
d_gene: TRBD1
CDR3nt: TGCAGTGCCAGGGACAGGGGGGGCAATCAGCCCCAGCATTTT
CDR3aa: CSARDRGGNQPQHF

abundance: NA
j_gene: TRBJ1-5
v_gene: TRBV5-5
d_gene: TRBD1
CDR3nt: TGTGCCAGCAGCATCGGGACAGCCAGAGGACAGCCCCAGCATTTT
CDR3aa: CASSIGTARGQPQHF

abundance: NA
j_gene: TRBJ2-3
v_gene: TRBV6-1
d_gene: NA
CDR3nt: TGTGCCAGCAGTGAATGGACGGGGCGCACAGATACGCAGTATTTT
CDR3aa: CASSEWTGRTDTQYF

abundance: NA
j_gene: TRBJ2-1
v_gene: TRBV20-1
d_gene: NA
CDR3nt: TGCAGTGCTAGATACAGCGGGCGCTACAATGAGCAGTTCTTC
CDR3aa: CSARYSGRYNEQFF

abundance: once
j_gene: TRBJ1-2
v_gene: TRBV2
d_gene: NA
CDR3nt: TGTGCCAGCAGTGATACCTCGGGCTATGGCTACACCTTC
CDR3aa: CASSDTSGYGYTF

abundance: NA
j_gene: TRBJ2-3
v_gene: TRBV5-1
d_gene: NA
CDR3nt: TGCGCCAGCAGCCTCCGTTTAGGCCCCACAGATACGCAGTATTTT
CDR3aa: CASSLRLGPTDTQYF

abundance: NA
j_gene: TRBJ1-5
v_gene: TRBV20-1
d_gene: TRBD1
CDR3nt: TGCAGTGCTGCTGGACAGGGTCTTCAGCCCCAGCATTTT
CDR3aa: CSAAGQGLQPQHF

abundance: few
j_gene: TRBJ2-3
v_gene: TRBV7-2
d_gene: TRBD2
CDR3nt: TGTGCCAGCAGCTTAGGACGGGGGGGGACAGATACGCAGTATTTT
CDR3aa: CASSLGRGGTDTQYF

abundance: NA
j_gene: TRBJ2-5
v_gene: TRBV7-9
d_gene: TRBD2
CDR3nt: TGTGCCAGCAGCTTAGAAGGGACTAGATTAGAGACCCAGTACTTC
CDR3aa: CASSLEGTRLETQYF

abundance: NA
j_gene: TRBJ2-7
v_gene: TRBV9
d_gene: TRBD2
CDR3nt: TGTGCCAGCAGCCCCCGGGACTACAACCCCTACGAGCAGTACTTC
CDR3aa: CASSPRDYNPYEQYF

abundance: NA
j_gene: TRBJ2-1
v_gene: TRBV7-2
d_gene: NA
CDR3nt: TGTGCCAGCAGCCCCTCGGCTAGTTGGAATGAGCAGTTCTTC
CDR3aa: CASSPSASWNEQFF

abundance: NA
j_gene: TRBJ2-7
v_gene: TRBV19
d_gene: NA
CDR3nt: TGTGCCAGTAGTATAGGGACAGAACCCTACGAGCAGTACTTC
CDR3aa: CASSIGTEPYEQYF

abundance: few
j_gene: TRBJ2-5
v_gene: TRBV20-1
d_gene: NA
CDR3nt: TGCAGTGTTCGGACTGTCACCCAAGAGACCCAGTACTTC
CDR3aa: CSVRTVTQETQYF

abundance: NA
j_gene: TRBJ2-7
v_gene: TRBV11-3
d_gene: TRBD1
CDR3nt: TGTGCCAGCAGCTTTTCCGGGACAGGGGGAAGCGAGCAGTACTTC
CDR3aa: CASSFSGTGGSEQYF

abundance: few
j_gene: TRBJ1-6
v_gene: TRBV20-1
d_gene: TRBD1
CDR3nt: TGCAGTGCCCACAGGGGTGGGAATTCACCCCTCCACTTT
CDR3aa: CSAHRGGNSPLHF

abundance: NA
j_gene: TRBJ2-5
v_gene: TRBV5-8
d_gene: TRBD2
CDR3nt: TGTGCCAGCAGCTTTGGGCGGGGGGCGTACCAAGAGACCCAGTACTTC
CDR3aa: CASSFGRGAYQETQYF